This TCR beta chain was sequenced in a study of T cells expressing NK-cell markers. CDR3 size: 16 residues. The V gene's germline CDR1 is SGHTS and CDR2 YDEGEE. TCRdb reanalyzed the 5' RACE reads and collapses them to one entry per CDR3 protein, without DNA. The record lists around 550,000 distinct CDR3 sequences, of which the ten most abundant hold around 3.3%. Notes on the study in general: Also leading the CD3+CD56-NKG2C+ fraction in a handful of donors were these clonotypes.

In regard to this clonotype: Its matching antigen is unknown.

Sequencing input: blood T cells: a sorted CD56 or NKG2C T cell subset, CD4+ or CD8+ T cells, or bulk PBMC T cells (not recorded which). This chain links TRBV5-8 with TRBJ2-1. The sequence derives from a man between 18 and 35 years old in good health. CDR3: CASSLAGFSRYNEQFF.